One and the same sample provided the 21 T cell receptor beta chains below, sequenced in a study of shared clonotypes between healthy human individuals. Generated by immunoSEQ multiplex PCR, the TCRdb table keeps only in-frame clones and is missing some. The repertoire holds under 1,900,000 clones, roughly 98.5% seen once, with approximately 0.4% in the top ten. Sequenced: naive CD4+ T cells sorted from blood. The subset is: CD45RA+ positively selected. These receptors came from a man aged 25 to 45 in good health.

The chain carries TRBV11-2 and TRBJ2-1; perhaps TRBD2 as D (6 bases). The germline V gene encodes CDR1 SGHAT and CDR2 FQNNGV. Trimming pared 4 bases from V and 4 bases from J, leaving 14 bases between. This CDR3 spans 15 amino acids. CDR3 nucleotides: TGTGCCAGCAGCTCGGTCGGGACTGGATACAATGAGCAGTTCTTC. Its translation: CASSSVGTGYNEQFF.

This clone was detected once. The genes are TRBV11-2 and TRBJ2-7; no definite D call. The CDR3 consists of 13 residues. CDR1 SGHAT and CDR2 FQNNGV come from the germline V gene. The ends were cut back, 5 bases at V and 0 bases at J, with 8 bases in the middle. In DNA, the CDR3 is TGTGCCAGCAGCGCTAGACCCTCCTACGAGCAGTACTTC. Its translation: CASSARPSYEQYF.

This clone was seen a single time. CDR3 protein: CASSLAALAYNEQFF. The DNA for the CDR3 is TGCGCCAGCAGCTTGGCCGCTCTAGCCTACAATGAGCAGTTCTTC. The chain links TRBV5-1 to TRBJ2-1; D ambiguous. V dropped 0 bases and J dropped 2 bases, with 9 bases sitting between them. Germline loops: CDR1 SGHRS, CDR2 YFSETQ. This CDR3 has 15 amino acids.

The chain combines TRBV7-9 with TRBJ2-7, with 9 bases matching TRBD1. J gave up 5 bases and V 1 base, and 6 bases lay outside the gene matches. The CDR3 has 15 residues. Germline V CDR1 and CDR2: SEHNR, FQNEAQ (reference sequence). CDR3 in amino acids: CASSLVGTGRNEQYF. The CDR3, as DNA: TGTGCCAGCAGCTTAGTTGGGACAGGGAGGAACGAGCAGTACTTC.

This sequence joins TRBV15 and TRBJ2-5; maybe TRBD2 (5 bases). V gave up 0 bases and J gave up 6 bases, with 8 bases separating them. This CDR3 comprises 13 residues. Germline values: CDR1 LNHNV, CDR2 YYDKDF (reference sequence). CDR3 sequence (DNA): TGTGCCACCAGCAGAGACCTAGCCAAGACCCAGTACTTC. It encodes CATSRDLAKTQYF.

The chain recombines TRBV7-9 with TRBJ1-4, with 7 bases identical to TRBD1. The V and J ends lost 11 bases and 4 bases, in that order; junction bases with no gene match: 7. Germline loops: CDR1 SEHNR, CDR2 FQNEAQ (reference sequence). CDR3 size: 13 residues. The CDR3 here is CAGKGAINEKLFF. CDR3 in DNA: TGTGCCGGAAAGGGGGCGATTAATGAAAAACTGTTTTTT. The full variable domain, completed using reference TRBV7-9 and TRBJ1-4, is DTGVSQNPRHKITKRGQNVTFRCDPISEHNRLYWYRQTLGQGPEFLTYFQNEAQLEKSRLLSDRFSAERPKGSFSTLEIQRTEQGDSAMYLCAGKGAINEKLFFGSGTQLSVL.

For the CDR3, the DNA is TGTGCCAGCAGCACCTTTGCGAACACCGGGGAGCTGTTTTTT. Translation gives CASSTFANTGELFF. The chain is built from TRBV9 and TRBJ2-2; D unclear. The germline V gene encodes CDR1 SGDLS and CDR2 YYNGEE. The CDR3 contains 14 residues. V was clipped by 4 bases and J by 0 bases, with 7 bases between them. Variable domain in full (rest from reference TRBV9 and TRBJ2-2): DSGVTQTPKHLITATGQRVTLRCSPRSGDLSVYWYQQSLDQGLQFLIQYYNGEERAKGNILERFSAQQFPDLHSELNLSSLELGDSALYFCASSTFANTGELFFGEGSRLTVL.

This sequence joins TRBV7-6 and TRBJ2-7, with 9 bases identical to TRBD2. CDR1 and CDR2 (germline): SGHVS, FNYEAQ. V was pared by 0 bases and J by 3 bases, with 6 bases of the junction left unmatched. The CDR3 is 16 residues long. The chain's CDR3 is CASSLAHDSGSYEQYF. The CDR3 DNA is TGTGCCAGCAGCTTAGCGCATGATAGCGGGAGCTACGAGCAGTACTTC. Combining the CDR3 with reference TRBV7-6 and TRBJ2-7 gives the whole variable domain GAGVSQSPRYKVTKRGQDVALRCDPISGHVSLYWYRQALGQGPEFLTYFNYEAQQDKSGLPNDRFSAERPEGSISTLTIQRTEQRDSAMYRCASSLAHDSGSYEQYFGPGTRLTVT.

This rearrangement joins TRBV7-2 to TRBJ1-5, with a weak D call TRBD1 (6 bases). Germline V gives CDR1 SGHTA, CDR2 FQGNSA. There are 18 residues in the CDR3. V lost 2 bases, J lost 1 base, and 18 bases lay in between. CDR3: CASSLMGTMTGSNQPQHF. CDR3 nucleotide sequence: TGTGCCAGCAGCTTAATGGGGACAATGACGGGGAGCAATCAGCCCCAGCATTTT.

This clone was counted once. This chain joins TRBV28 and TRBJ2-7, with D perhaps being TRBD1 or TRBD2 (6 bases each). Germline V lookup: CDR1 MDHEN, CDR2 SYDVKM. Trimming stripped 7 bases from V and 0 bases from J, with 16 bases between. This CDR3 is built from 15 residues. CDR3 region: CASTTGGGSSYEQYF. CDR3 in DNA: TGTGCCAGCACTACCGGGGGCGGTAGCTCCTACGAGCAGTACTTC.

The chain uses TRBV7-9 and TRBJ2-3, with 9 positions matching TRBD1. Germline lookup yields CDR1 SEHNR and CDR2 FQNEAQ (reference sequence). V was pared by 7 bases and J by 0 bases, with 5 bases of the junction left unmatched. This CDR3 region has 15 residues. This chain's CDR3 is CASNTGGISTDTQYF. CDR3 bases: TGTGCCAGCAATACAGGGGGCATAAGCACAGATACGCAGTATTTT.

Turning to this clone: Other nucleotide sequences from this sample produce the same CDR3. V is TRBV6-5 and J is TRBJ2-7; D is uncertain. The germline V and J ends were trimmed by 6 bases and 2 bases, with 8 bases remaining between them. CDR1 is MNHEY and CDR2 is SVGAGI in the germline V gene. The CDR3 has 12 residues. The CDR3 DNA reads as TGTGCCAGCAGCCCTGGTCCCTACGAGCAGTACTTC. Translated, it gives CASSPGPYEQYF.

The rearrangement joins TRBV5-5 to TRBJ1-1, with D unresolved. This CDR3 spans 14 amino acids. Germline assignment: CDR1 SGHKS and CDR2 YYEKEE (reference sequence). Trimming cost V 0 bases and J 5 bases, with 11 bases left between them. The CDR3: CASSLEAGRTEAFF. In nucleotides, the CDR3 is TGTGCCAGCAGCTTGGAGGCAGGAAGGACTGAAGCTTTCTTT.

The rearrangement joins TRBV5-4 to TRBJ2-3; no firm D call. The CDR3 contains 16 residues. V lost 1 base, J lost 0 bases, and 12 bases lay in between. CDR1 and CDR2 from the germline V gene are SGHNT and YYREEE (reference sequence). CDR3 nucleotides: TGTGCCAGCAGCTTGAGAAGTGAGCCTAGCACAGATACGCAGTATTTT. This gives the protein CASSLRSEPSTDTQYF.

The V gene is TRBV15, the J gene TRBJ2-7; the D is unclear. The V gene lost 0 bases and the J gene lost 2 bases, with 14 bases spanning the gap. This CDR3 is 16 amino acids long. Germline loops: CDR1 LNHNV, CDR2 YYDKDF (reference sequence). The CDR3 nucleotides read TGTGCCACCAGCAGAGATCCCGGCAGCCACCCCTACGAGCAGTACTTC. Protein: CATSRDPGSHPYEQYF.

The V gene is TRBV11-2, the J gene TRBJ2-2; 7 positions agree with TRBD2. The trim removed 1 base at V and 3 bases at J, leaving 2 bases unmatched. Germline V gives CDR1 SGHAT, CDR2 FQNNGV. There are 15 residues in the CDR3. CDR3 sequence reads: CASSLGLAHTGELFF. The DNA of the CDR3 is TGTGCCAGCAGCTTAGGACTAGCCCACACCGGGGAGCTGTTTTTT. The full variable domain, in which reference TRBV11-2 and TRBJ2-2 provide the parts outside the CDR3, is EAGVAQSPRYKIIEKRQSVAFWCNPISGHATLYWYQQILGQGPKLLIQFQNNGVVDDSQLPKDRFSAERLKGVDSTLKIQPAKLEDSAVYLCASSLGLAHTGELFFGEGSRLTVL.

V gene TRBV7-3 combines with J gene TRBJ2-1; the match to TRBD2 covers 13 bases. The length of the CDR3 is 15 residues. CDR1 is SGHTA and CDR2 is FQGTGA in the germline V gene. V lost 5 bases, J lost 9 bases, and 7 bases stayed unmatched. CDR3 sequence (DNA): TGTGCCAGCAGCCCTACTAGCGGGAGGGCCACTGAGCAGTTCTTC. Encoded protein: CASSPTSGRATEQFF. Full variable domain (remainder filled in from reference TRBV7-3 and TRBJ2-1): GAGVSQTPSNKVTEKGKYVELRCDPISGHTALYWYRQSLGQGPEFLIYFQGTGAADDSGLPNDRFFAVRPEGSVSTLKIQRTERGDSAVYLCASSPTSGRATEQFFGPGTRLTVL.

The chain couples TRBV10-3 to TRBJ2-3; 9 bases align to TRBD1. The CDR3 has 15 amino acids. V lost 6 bases and J lost 0; bases outside the gene matches: 4. Per the germline V gene, CDR1 is ENHRY and CDR2 is SYGVKD. CDR3 in DNA: TGTGCCATCAGAGCGGGACAGGGAAGCACAGATACGCAGTATTTT. Translation: CAIRAGQGSTDTQYF.

The chain links TRBV29-1 to TRBJ2-3, with 8 bases that match TRBD2. The CDR3 length is 14 residues. The germline V gene encodes CDR1 SQVTM and CDR2 ANQGSEA. V lost 4 bases, J lost 3 bases, and 6 bases stayed unmatched. This CDR3 reads CSVVPSGSTDTQYF. CDR3 bases: TGCAGCGTTGTGCCTAGCGGGTCTACAGATACGCAGTATTTT.

The chain employs TRBV6-5 and TRBJ1-5; D perhaps matches TRBD1 (5 bases). Germline lookup yields CDR1 MNHEY and CDR2 SVGAGI. CDR3 size: 14 residues. The ends were cut back, 5 bases at V and 12 bases at J, with 20 bases in the middle. The CDR3 DNA follows: TGTGCCAGCAGTGCCAGGTGGGGCCCCCCCCTCCAGCATTTT. Residues: CASSARWGPPLQHF.

About this clone: The DNA is omitted, as the CDR3 cannot be located on it reliably, and the CDR3 follows TCRdb's listing. The chain carries TRBV9 and TRBJ2-1. The germline gives CDR1 SGDLS, CDR2 YYNGEE. The CDR3 sequence runs 16 residues, both termini included. CDR3 sequence: CAGFIIGPVYKCEQFF.